A single T cell receptor (beta chain) is shown here with its context. This entry comes from a study of blood T cell repertoires in COVID-19. Only in-frame clones appear in the TCRdb table, and some are missing; sequencing was by immunoSEQ multiplex PCR. The top ten clones hold 3% to 4% of a sample with some 160,000 clones, approximately 80% of them seen once. The sequence came from a woman in her fifties or sixties who had recovered from COVID-19. Sequencing was carried out using PBMCs or T cells enriched from blood (not recorded which).

CDR3 in DNA: TGTGCCAGCAGCTTAATACAGGGAAGAGTCGGGTCGAATGAGCAGTTCTTC. The encoded protein is CASSLIQGRVGSNEQFF. V gene TRBV7-9 combines with J gene TRBJ2-1; perhaps TRBD1 as D (6 bases). V lost 2 bases and J lost 7, with 21 bases in between. CDR1 is SEHNR, CDR2 FQNEAQ, per germline (reference sequence). The CDR3 contains 17 residues.